These T cell receptor beta chains were read from a single sample in a study of T cell responses to AZD1222 COVID-19 vaccine. TCRdb keeps only in-frame clones here, not all; method: immunoSEQ multiplex PCR. The data contain 120,000 or so clones, about 89% of them singletons. Material: peripheral blood, obtained on day 0 of AZD1222 vaccination. The receptors here all came from an adult in good health. Both conserved end residues are part of each CDR3. The D gene is left open where the match is weak. Clone size is shown for a subset of rows, as once, few, many or a class of expanded clone.

clone size: NA
J gene: TRBJ1-2
D gene: NA
V gene: TRBV10-3
CDR3 protein: CAIGSHGYTF
CDR3 DNA: TGTGCCATCGGAAGCCATGGCTACACCTTC

clone size: NA
J gene: TRBJ2-2
D gene: NA
V gene: TRBV9
CDR3 protein: CASSVDGSVAGELFF
CDR3 DNA: TGTGCCAGCAGCGTAGACGGGAGCGTCGCCGGGGAGCTGTTTTTT

clone size: once
J gene: TRBJ2-2
D gene: NA
V gene: TRBV6-4
CDR3 protein: CASSGKVTGELFF
CDR3 DNA: TGTGCCAGCAGTGGAAAAGTCACCGGGGAGCTGTTTTTT

clone size: NA
J gene: TRBJ1-4
D gene: NA
V gene: TRBV25-1
CDR3 protein: CATTAGWGEKLFF
CDR3 DNA: TGTGCCACCACAGCGGGGTGGGGTGAAAAACTGTTTTTT

clone size: NA
J gene: TRBJ2-7
D gene: TRBD1
V gene: TRBV5-1
CDR3 protein: CASRPDRYEQYF
CDR3 DNA: TGCGCCAGCAGACCGGACAGGTACGAGCAGTACTTC

clone size: NA
J gene: TRBJ1-4
D gene: NA
V gene: TRBV19
CDR3 protein: CASSSTERGQRELFF
CDR3 DNA: TGTGCCAGTAGTTCTACAGAGCGTGGGCAAAGAGAACTGTTTTTT

clone size: NA
J gene: TRBJ1-5
D gene: NA
V gene: TRBV5-1
CDR3 protein: CASSVTGHQPQHF
CDR3 DNA: TGCGCCAGCAGCGTCACAGGGCATCAGCCCCAGCATTTT

clone size: NA
J gene: TRBJ1-4
D gene: NA
V gene: TRBV30
CDR3 protein: CAWGRPKWVIEKLFF
CDR3 DNA: TGTGCCTGGGGCCGCCCTAAATGGGTCATCGAAAAACTGTTTTTT

clone size: NA
J gene: TRBJ1-6
D gene: NA
V gene: TRBV6-1
CDR3 protein: CASSEFEEGGSPLHF
CDR3 DNA: TGTGCCAGCAGTGAGTTTGAGGAGGGGGGTTCACCCCTCCACTTT

clone size: once
J gene: TRBJ1-1
D gene: TRBD1
V gene: TRBV7-2
CDR3 protein: CASSLTGGGNTEAFF
CDR3 DNA: TGTGCCAGCAGCTTAACAGGGGGCGGCAACACTGAAGCTTTCTTT

clone size: NA
J gene: TRBJ1-3
D gene: TRBD1
V gene: TRBV5-1
CDR3 protein: CASRKGQGDAGNTIYF
CDR3 DNA: TGCGCCAGCAGGAAGGGACAGGGTGACGCTGGAAACACCATATATTTT

clone size: NA
J gene: TRBJ2-3
D gene: NA
V gene: TRBV11-3
CDR3 protein: CASSLDPDTQYF
CDR3 DNA: TGTGCCAGCAGCTTGGACCCAGATACGCAGTATTTT

clone size: NA
J gene: TRBJ2-7
D gene: TRBD1
V gene: TRBV24-1
CDR3 protein: CATSTGQVLGRDYEQYF
CDR3 DNA: TGTGCCACCAGTACTGGACAGGTGTTGGGACGCGATTACGAGCAGTACTTC

clone size: NA
J gene: TRBJ2-3
D gene: TRBD1
V gene: TRBV5-8
CDR3 protein: CASSLGDRVDTDTQYF
CDR3 DNA: TGTGCCAGCAGCTTGGGGGACAGGGTGGACACAGATACGCAGTATTTT

clone size: NA
J gene: TRBJ2-3
D gene: NA
V gene: TRBV7-2
CDR3 protein: CASSPRPTTDTQYF
CDR3 DNA: TGTGCCAGCAGCCCTCGACCTACCACAGATACGCAGTATTTT

clone size: NA
J gene: TRBJ1-1
D gene: NA
V gene: TRBV5-4
CDR3 protein: CASNPSSWANTEAFF
CDR3 DNA: TGTGCCAGCAACCCCTCCAGTTGGGCCAACACTGAAGCTTTCTTT

clone size: once
J gene: TRBJ1-3
D gene: NA
V gene: TRBV5-4
CDR3 protein: CASRTDGISGNTIYF
CDR3 DNA: TGTGCCAGCCGCACGGACGGTATCTCTGGAAACACCATATATTTT

clone size: NA
J gene: TRBJ2-1
D gene: TRBD2
V gene: TRBV19
CDR3 protein: CASTVGTRSDNEQFF
CDR3 DNA: TGTGCCAGTACCGTTGGGACTAGAAGTGATAATGAGCAGTTCTTC

clone size: NA
J gene: TRBJ2-7
D gene: TRBD2
V gene: TRBV24-1
CDR3 protein: CATSESLAGSYEQYF
CDR3 DNA: TGTGCCACCAGTGAATCCCTAGCGGGGTCCTACGAGCAGTACTTC

clone size: NA
J gene: TRBJ1-5
D gene: NA
V gene: TRBV21-1
CDR3 protein: CARQDNQPQHF
CDR3 DNA: TGTGCCCGCCAGGATAATCAGCCCCAGCATTTT

clone size: NA
J gene: TRBJ2-7
D gene: TRBD2
V gene: TRBV6-5
CDR3 protein: CASGTSGSYEQYF
CDR3 DNA: TGTGCCAGCGGGACTAGCGGATCCTACGAGCAGTACTTC

clone size: once
J gene: TRBJ1-3
D gene: NA
V gene: TRBV28
CDR3 protein: CASSPNSPSGALGGNTIYF
CDR3 DNA: TGTGCCAGCAGTCCCAATTCCCCGTCAGGGGCCTTGGGGGGGAACACCATATATTTT

clone size: NA
J gene: TRBJ2-6
D gene: NA
V gene: TRBV9
CDR3 protein: CASSVRLGAGANVLTF
CDR3 DNA: TGTGCCAGCAGCGTAAGGTTAGGCGCTGGGGCCAACGTCCTGACTTTC

clone size: NA
J gene: TRBJ2-7
D gene: TRBD2
V gene: TRBV7-9
CDR3 protein: CASRQTSGTYEQYF
CDR3 DNA: TGTGCCAGCAGGCAAACTAGCGGTACCTACGAGCAGTACTTC

clone size: NA
J gene: TRBJ2-1
D gene: NA
V gene: TRBV6-4
CDR3 protein: CASSPSEGVNEQFF
CDR3 DNA: TGTGCCAGCAGTCCTTCCGAGGGGGTAAATGAGCAGTTCTTC

clone size: NA
J gene: TRBJ1-2
D gene: TRBD1
V gene: TRBV27
CDR3 protein: CASSYGTGNYGYTF
CDR3 DNA: TGTGCCAGCAGCTACGGGACAGGGAACTATGGCTACACCTTC

clone size: few
J gene: TRBJ1-2
D gene: NA
V gene: TRBV5-1
CDR3 protein: CASSLDGPYGYTF
CDR3 DNA: TGCGCCAGCAGCTTGGACGGACCTTATGGCTACACCTTC

clone size: NA
J gene: TRBJ1-5
D gene: TRBD1
V gene: TRBV19
CDR3 protein: CASSMGTGKGQPQHF
CDR3 DNA: TGTGCCAGTAGCATGGGGACAGGGAAGGGTCAGCCCCAGCATTTT

clone size: NA
J gene: TRBJ2-7
D gene: NA
V gene: TRBV6-2/TRBV6-3
CDR3 protein: CASSGTVDSSYEQYF
CDR3 DNA: TGTGCCAGCAGCGGTACCGTGGACAGCTCCTACGAGCAGTACTTC

clone size: once
J gene: TRBJ1-2
D gene: TRBD1
V gene: TRBV13
CDR3 protein: CASSAQGAAGYTF
CDR3 DNA: TGTGCCAGCAGCGCACAGGGGGCGGCAGGCTACACCTTC

clone size: NA
J gene: TRBJ1-2
D gene: NA
V gene: TRBV7-9
CDR3 protein: CASSQEGLRGGYTF
CDR3 DNA: TGTGCCAGCAGCCAAGAGGGACTTCGGGGGGGCTACACCTTC

clone size: once
J gene: TRBJ2-1
D gene: TRBD1
V gene: TRBV7-3
CDR3 protein: CASGEGQNKDEQFF
CDR3 DNA: TGTGCCAGCGGTGAGGGACAGAATAAGGATGAGCAGTTCTTC

clone size: NA
J gene: TRBJ1-1
D gene: TRBD1
V gene: TRBV7-3
CDR3 protein: CASSFYRGTEAFF
CDR3 DNA: TGTGCCAGCAGCTTCTACAGGGGCACTGAAGCTTTCTTT

clone size: NA
J gene: TRBJ1-1
D gene: NA
V gene: TRBV6-5
CDR3 protein: CASTEGGVLRAFF
CDR3 DNA: TGTGCCAGCACCGAGGGGGGGGTCCTGCGGGCTTTCTTT

clone size: NA
J gene: TRBJ2-7
D gene: TRBD2
V gene: TRBV7-8
CDR3 protein: CASSPSTSGLLYEQYF
CDR3 DNA: TGTGCCAGCAGCCCCTCGACTAGCGGGCTGCTCTACGAGCAGTACTTC

clone size: NA
J gene: TRBJ2-7
D gene: NA
V gene: TRBV29-1
CDR3 protein: CSARAGDYEQYF
CDR3 DNA: TGCAGCGCACGGGCAGGGGACTACGAGCAGTACTTC

clone size: NA
J gene: TRBJ1-2
D gene: TRBD1
V gene: TRBV6-5
CDR3 protein: CASSYSDRVWGYGYTF
CDR3 DNA: TGTGCCAGCAGTTACTCCGACAGGGTTTGGGGCTATGGCTACACCTTC

clone size: NA
J gene: TRBJ1-1
D gene: TRBD1
V gene: TRBV12-5
CDR3 protein: CASRNQGARTEAFF
CDR3 DNA: TGTGCTAGTAGGAACCAGGGGGCTCGCACTGAAGCTTTCTTT

clone size: NA
J gene: TRBJ2-7
D gene: TRBD2
V gene: TRBV27
CDR3 protein: CASSLSGALAGEGEQYF
CDR3 DNA: TGTGCCAGCAGTTTATCGGGGGCCTTAGCGGGAGAAGGCGAGCAGTACTTC

clone size: once
J gene: TRBJ2-7
D gene: TRBD1
V gene: TRBV5-4
CDR3 protein: CASSLLTGGPPLTYEQYF
CDR3 DNA: TGTGCCAGCAGCTTGTTAACAGGGGGGCCGCCTCTTACCTACGAGCAGTACTTC

clone size: NA
J gene: TRBJ1-3
D gene: NA
V gene: TRBV5-5
CDR3 protein: CASSPDSGAGNTIYF
CDR3 DNA: TGTGCCAGCAGCCCAGACTCGGGAGCTGGAAACACCATATATTTT

clone size: NA
J gene: TRBJ1-1
D gene: TRBD1
V gene: TRBV18
CDR3 protein: CASSPPTGSTEAFF
CDR3 DNA: TGTGCCAGCTCACCACCGACAGGGAGTACTGAAGCTTTCTTT